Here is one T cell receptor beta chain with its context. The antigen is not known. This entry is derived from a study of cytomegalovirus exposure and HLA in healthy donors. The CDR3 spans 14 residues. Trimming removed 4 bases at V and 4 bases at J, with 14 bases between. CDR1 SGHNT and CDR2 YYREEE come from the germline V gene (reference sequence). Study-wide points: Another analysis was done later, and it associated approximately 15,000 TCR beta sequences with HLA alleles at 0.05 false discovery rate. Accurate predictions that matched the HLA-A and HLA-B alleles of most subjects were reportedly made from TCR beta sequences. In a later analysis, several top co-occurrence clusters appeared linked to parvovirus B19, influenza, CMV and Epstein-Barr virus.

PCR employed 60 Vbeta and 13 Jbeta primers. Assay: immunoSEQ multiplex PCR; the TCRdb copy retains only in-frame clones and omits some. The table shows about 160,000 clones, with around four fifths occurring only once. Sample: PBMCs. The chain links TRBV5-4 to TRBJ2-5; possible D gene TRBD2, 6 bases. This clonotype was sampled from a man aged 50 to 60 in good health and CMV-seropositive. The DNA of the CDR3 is TGTGCCAGCAGCGACCTAGCGCTCCCAGAGACCCAGTACTTC. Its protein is CASSDLALPETQYF.